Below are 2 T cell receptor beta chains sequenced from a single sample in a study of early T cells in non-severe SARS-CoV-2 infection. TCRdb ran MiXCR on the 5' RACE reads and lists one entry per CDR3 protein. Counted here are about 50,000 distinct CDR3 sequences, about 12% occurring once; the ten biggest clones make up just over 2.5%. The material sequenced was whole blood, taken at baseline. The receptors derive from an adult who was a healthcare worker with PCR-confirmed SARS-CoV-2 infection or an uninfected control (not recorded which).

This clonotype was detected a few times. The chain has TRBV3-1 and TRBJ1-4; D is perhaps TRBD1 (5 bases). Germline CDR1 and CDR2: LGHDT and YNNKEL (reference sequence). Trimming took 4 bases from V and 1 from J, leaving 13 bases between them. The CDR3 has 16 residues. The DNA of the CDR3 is TGTGCCAGCAGCCGGACACTCTTGGGAACTAATGAAAAACTGTTTTTT. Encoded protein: CASSRTLLGTNEKLFF.

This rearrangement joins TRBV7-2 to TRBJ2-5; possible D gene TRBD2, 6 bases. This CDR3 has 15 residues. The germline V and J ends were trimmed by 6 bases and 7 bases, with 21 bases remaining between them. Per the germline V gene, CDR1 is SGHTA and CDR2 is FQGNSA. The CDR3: CASSYHRGGPGTQYF. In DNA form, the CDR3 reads TGTGCCAGCAGTTATCACCGAGGAGGGCCGGGGACCCAGTACTTC.